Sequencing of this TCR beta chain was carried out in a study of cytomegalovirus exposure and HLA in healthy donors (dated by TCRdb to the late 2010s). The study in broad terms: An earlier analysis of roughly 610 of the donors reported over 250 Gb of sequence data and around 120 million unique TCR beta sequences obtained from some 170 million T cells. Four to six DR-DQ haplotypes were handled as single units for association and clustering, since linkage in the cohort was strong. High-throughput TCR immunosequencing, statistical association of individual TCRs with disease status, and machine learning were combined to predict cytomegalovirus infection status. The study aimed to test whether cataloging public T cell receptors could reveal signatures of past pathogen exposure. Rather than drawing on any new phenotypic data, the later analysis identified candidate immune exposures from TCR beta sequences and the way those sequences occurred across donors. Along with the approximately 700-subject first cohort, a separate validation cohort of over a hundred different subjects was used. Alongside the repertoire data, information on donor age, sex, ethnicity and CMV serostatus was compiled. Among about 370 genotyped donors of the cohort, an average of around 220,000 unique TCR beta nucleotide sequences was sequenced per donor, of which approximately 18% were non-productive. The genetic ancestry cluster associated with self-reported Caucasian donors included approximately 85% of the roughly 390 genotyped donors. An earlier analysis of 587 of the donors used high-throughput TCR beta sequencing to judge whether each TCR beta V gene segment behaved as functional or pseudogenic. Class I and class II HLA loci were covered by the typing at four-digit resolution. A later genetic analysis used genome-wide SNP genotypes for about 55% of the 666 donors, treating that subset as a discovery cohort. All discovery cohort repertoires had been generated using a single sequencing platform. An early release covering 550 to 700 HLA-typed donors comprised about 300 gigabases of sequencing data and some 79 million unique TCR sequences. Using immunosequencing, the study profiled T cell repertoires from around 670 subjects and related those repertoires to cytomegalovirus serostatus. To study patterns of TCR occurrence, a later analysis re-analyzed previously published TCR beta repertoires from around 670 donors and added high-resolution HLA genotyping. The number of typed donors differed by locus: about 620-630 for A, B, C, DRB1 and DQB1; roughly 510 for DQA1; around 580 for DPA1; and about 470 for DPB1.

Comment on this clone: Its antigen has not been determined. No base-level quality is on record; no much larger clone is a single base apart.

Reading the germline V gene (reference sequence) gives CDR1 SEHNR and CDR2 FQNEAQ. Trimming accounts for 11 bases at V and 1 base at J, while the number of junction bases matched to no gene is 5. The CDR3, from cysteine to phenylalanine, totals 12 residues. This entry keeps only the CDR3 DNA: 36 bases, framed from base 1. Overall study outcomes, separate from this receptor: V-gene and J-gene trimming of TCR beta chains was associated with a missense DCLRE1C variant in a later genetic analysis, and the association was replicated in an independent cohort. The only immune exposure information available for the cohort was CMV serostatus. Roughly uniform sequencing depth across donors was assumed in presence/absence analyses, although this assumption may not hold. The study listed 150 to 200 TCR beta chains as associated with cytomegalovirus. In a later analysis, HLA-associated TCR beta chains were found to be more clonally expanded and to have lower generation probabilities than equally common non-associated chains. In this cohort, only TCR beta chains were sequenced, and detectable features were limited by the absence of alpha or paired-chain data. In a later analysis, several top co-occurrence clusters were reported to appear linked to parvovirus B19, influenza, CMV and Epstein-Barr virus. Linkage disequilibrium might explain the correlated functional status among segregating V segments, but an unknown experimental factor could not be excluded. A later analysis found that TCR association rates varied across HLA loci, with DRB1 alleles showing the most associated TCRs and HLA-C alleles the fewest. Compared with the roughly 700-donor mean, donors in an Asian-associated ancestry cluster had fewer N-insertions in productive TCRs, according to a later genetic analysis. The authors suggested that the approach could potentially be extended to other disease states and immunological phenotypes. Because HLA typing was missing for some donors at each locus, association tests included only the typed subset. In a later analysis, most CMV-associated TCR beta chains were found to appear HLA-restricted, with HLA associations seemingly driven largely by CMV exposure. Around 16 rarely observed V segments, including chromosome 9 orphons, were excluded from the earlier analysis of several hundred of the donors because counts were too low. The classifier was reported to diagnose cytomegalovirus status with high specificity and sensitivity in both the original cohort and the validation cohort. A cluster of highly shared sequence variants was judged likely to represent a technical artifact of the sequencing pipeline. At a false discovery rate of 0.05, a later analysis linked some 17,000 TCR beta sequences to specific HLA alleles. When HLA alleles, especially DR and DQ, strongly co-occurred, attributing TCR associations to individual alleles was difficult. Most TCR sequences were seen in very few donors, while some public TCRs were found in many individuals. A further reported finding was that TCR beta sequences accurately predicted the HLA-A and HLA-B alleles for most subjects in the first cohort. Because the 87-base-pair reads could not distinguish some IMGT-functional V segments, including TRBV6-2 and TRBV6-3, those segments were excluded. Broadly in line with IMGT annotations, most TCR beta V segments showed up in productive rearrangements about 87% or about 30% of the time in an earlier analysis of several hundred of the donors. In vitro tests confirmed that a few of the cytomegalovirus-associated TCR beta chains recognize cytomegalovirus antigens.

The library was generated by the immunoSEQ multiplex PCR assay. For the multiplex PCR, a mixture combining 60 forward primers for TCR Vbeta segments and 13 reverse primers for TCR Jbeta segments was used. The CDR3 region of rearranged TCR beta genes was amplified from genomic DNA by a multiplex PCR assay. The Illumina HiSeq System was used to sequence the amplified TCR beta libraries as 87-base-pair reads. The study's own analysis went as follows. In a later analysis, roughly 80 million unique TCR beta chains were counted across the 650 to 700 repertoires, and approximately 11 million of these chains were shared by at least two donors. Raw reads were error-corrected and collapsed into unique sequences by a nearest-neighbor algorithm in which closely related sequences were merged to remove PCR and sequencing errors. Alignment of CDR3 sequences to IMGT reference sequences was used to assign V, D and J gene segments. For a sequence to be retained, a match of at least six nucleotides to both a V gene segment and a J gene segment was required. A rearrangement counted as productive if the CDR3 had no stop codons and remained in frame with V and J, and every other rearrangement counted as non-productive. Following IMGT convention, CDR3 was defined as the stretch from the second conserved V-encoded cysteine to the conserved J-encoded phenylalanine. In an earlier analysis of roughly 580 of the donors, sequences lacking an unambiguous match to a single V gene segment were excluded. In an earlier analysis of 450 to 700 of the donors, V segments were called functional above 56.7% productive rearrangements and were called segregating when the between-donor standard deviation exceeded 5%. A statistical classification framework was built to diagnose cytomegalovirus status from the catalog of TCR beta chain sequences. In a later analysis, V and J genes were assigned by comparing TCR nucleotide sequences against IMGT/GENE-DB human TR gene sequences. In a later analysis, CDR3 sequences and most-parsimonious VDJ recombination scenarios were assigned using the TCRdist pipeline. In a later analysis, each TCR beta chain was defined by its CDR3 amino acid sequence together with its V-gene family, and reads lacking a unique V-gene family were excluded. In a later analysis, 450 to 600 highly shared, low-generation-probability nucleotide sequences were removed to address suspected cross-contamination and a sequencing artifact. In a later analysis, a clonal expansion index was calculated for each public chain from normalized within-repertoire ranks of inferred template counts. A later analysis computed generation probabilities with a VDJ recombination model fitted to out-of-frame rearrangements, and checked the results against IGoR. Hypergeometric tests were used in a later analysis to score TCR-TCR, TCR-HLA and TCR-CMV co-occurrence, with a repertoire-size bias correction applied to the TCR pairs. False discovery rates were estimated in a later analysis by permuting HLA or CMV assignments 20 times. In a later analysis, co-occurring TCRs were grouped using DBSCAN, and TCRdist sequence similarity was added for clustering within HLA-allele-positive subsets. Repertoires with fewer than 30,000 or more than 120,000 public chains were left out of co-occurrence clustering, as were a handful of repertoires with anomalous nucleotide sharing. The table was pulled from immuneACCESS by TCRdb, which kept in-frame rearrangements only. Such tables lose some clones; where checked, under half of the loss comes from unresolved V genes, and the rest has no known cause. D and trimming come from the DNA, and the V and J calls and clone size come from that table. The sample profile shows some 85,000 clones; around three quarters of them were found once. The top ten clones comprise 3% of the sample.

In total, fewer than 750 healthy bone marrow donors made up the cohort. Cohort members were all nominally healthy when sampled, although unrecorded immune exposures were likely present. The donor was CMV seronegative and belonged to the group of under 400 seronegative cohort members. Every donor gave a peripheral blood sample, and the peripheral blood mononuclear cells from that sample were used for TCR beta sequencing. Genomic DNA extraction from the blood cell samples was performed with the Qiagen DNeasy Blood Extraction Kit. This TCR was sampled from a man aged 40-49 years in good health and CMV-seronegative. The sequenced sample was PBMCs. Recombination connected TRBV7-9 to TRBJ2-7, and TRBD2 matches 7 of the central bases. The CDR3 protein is CAASGGSYEQYF. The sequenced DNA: TGTGCCGCCTCCGGGGGGTCCTACGAGCAGTACTTC. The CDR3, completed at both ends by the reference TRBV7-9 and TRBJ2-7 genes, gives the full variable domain DTGVSQNPRHKITKRGQNVTFRCDPISEHNRLYWYRQTLGQGPEFLTYFQNEAQLEKSRLLSDRFSAERPKGSFSTLEIQRTEQGDSAMYLCAASGGSYEQYFGPGTRLTVT.